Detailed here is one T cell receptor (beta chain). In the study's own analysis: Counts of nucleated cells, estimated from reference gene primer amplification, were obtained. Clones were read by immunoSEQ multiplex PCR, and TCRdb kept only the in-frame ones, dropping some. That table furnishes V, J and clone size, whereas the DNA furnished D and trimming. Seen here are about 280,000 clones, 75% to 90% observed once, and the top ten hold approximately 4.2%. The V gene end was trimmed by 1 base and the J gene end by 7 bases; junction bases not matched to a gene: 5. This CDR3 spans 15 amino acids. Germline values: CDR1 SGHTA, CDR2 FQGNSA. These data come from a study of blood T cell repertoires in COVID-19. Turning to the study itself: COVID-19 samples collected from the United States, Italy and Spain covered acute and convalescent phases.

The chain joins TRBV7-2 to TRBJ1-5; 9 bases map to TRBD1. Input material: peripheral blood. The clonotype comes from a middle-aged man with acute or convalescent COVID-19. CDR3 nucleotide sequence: TGTGCCAGCAGCTTAGGGGGACAGGGAAGACAGCCCCAGCATTTT. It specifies CASSLGGQGRQPQHF.